The rows below give T cell receptor beta chains drawn from one sample of a study of CD8+CD57+ T cells in acquired aplastic anemia. Each CDR3 protein gets one entry after TCRdb re-called the reads with MiXCR. The data hold about 190,000 distinct CDR3 sequences, with around 47% observed a single time. The sample comprised sorted CD4+, CD8+, or CD8+CD57+ T cells (not recorded which) from PBMCs. Receptor source: a human donor with aplastic anemia. Both conserved end residues are part of each CDR3. Fields, in order: J gene, clone size, V gene, D gene, CDR3 protein, CDR3 DNA. The D gene is left open where the match is weak. Where a row states a size, it is once, few, many or the class of an expanded clone; other rows omit it.

TRBJ1-6 . TRBV25-1 . CASSVRSSYNSPLHF TGTGCCAGCAGTGTGAGGAGCTCCTATAATTCACCCCTCCACTTT
TRBJ2-2 . TRBV20-1 TRBD1 CSAYGTGFTGELFF TGCAGTGCGTACGGGACAGGGTTTACCGGGGAGCTGTTTTTT
TRBJ2-5 . TRBV15 . CATSRQLQETQYF TGTGCCACCAGCAGACAGCTACAAGAGACCCAGTACTTC
TRBJ1-1 . TRBV2 . CASEAGVWGANTEAFF TGTGCCAGCGAGGCGGGAGTATGGGGGGCGAACACTGAAGCTTTCTTT
TRBJ2-5 . TRBV20-1 . CSAVVNEQYF TGCAGTGCGGTCGTCAATGAGCAGTACTTC
TRBJ1-2 . TRBV10-3 TRBD1 CAISIDRENGYTF TGTGCCATCAGTATAGACAGGGAGAATGGCTACACCTTC
TRBJ1-2 many TRBV2 TRBD1 CATRTGLEYGYTF TGTGCCACCCGGACAGGATTAGAGTATGGCTACACCTTC
TRBJ1-6 . TRBV5-4 TRBD1 CASSLGGTGLIGSPLHF TGTGCCAGCAGCTTGGGGGGGACAGGCCTGATTGGTTCACCCCTCCACTTT
TRBJ2-1 . TRBV15 . CATSRGRDNEQFF TGTGCCACCAGCAGGGGACGGGACAATGAGCAGTTCTTC
TRBJ2-5 once TRBV7-2 TRBD2 CASSISGGQETQYF TGTGCCAGCAGTATTAGCGGGGGCCAAGAGACCCAGTACTTC
TRBJ2-2 many TRBV7-2 . CASSFRMRGSNTGELFF TGTGCCAGCAGCTTCAGGATGAGGGGATCGAACACCGGGGAGCTGTTTTTT
TRBJ1-2 . TRBV20-1 . CSARSPGGYGYTF TGCAGTGCTAGATCCCCCGGGGGGTATGGCTACACCTTC
TRBJ1-6 . TRBV24-1 TRBD1 CATSDVTGTGWNSPLHF TGTGCCACCAGTGATGTGACCGGGACAGGGTGGAATTCACCCCTCCACTTT
TRBJ1-1 many TRBV5-1 TRBD1 CASRGRTGVNTEAFF TGCGCCAGCCGTGGGAGGACAGGGGTGAACACTGAAGCTTTCTTT
TRBJ1-1 . TRBV2 TRBD1 CASRGQGRTEAFF TGTGCCAGCAGGGGACAGGGACGGACTGAAGCTTTCTTT
TRBJ2-7 . TRBV20-1 TRBD2 CSARGGGAQRGEQYF TGCAGTGCTAGAGGCGGGGGGGCTCAAAGGGGCGAGCAGTACTTC
TRBJ2-7 . TRBV20-1 TRBD2 CSAIGTRGEQYF TGCAGTGCTATCGGGACTAGGGGCGAGCAGTACTTC